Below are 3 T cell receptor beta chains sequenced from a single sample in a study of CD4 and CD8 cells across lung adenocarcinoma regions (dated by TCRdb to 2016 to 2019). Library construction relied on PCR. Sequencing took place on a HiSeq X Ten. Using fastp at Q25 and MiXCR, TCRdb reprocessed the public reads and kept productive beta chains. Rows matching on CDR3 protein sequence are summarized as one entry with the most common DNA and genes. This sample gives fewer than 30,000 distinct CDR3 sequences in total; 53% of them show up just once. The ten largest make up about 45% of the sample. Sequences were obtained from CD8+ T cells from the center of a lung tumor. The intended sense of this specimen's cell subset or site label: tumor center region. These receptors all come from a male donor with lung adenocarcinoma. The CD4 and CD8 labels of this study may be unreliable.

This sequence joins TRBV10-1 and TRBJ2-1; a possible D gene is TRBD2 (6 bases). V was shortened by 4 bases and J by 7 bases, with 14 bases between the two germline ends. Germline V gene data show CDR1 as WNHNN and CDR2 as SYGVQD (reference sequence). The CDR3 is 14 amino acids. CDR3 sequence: CASSGTGAMNEQFF. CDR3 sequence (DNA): TGCGCCAGCAGTGGTACGGGAGCAATGAATGAGCAGTTCTTC.

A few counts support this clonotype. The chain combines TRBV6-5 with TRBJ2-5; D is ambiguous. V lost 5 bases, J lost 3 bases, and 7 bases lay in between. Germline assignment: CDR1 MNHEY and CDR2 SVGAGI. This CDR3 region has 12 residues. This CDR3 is CASSLQKETQYF. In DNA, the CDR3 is TGTGCCAGCAGTCTACAGAAAGAGACCCAGTACTTC.

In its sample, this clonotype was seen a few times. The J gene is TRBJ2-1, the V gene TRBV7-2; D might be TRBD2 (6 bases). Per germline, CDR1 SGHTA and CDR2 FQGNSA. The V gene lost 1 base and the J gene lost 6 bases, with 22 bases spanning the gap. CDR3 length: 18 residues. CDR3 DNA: TGTGCCAGCAGCTTAGAGCCCCCAGCGGGTGGTCTAAGCAATGAGCAGTTCTTC. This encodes CASSLEPPAGGLSNEQFF.